The table lists the clone carrying this TCR beta chain with a few counts. Its matching antigen is unknown. The entry originates in a study of type 1 regulatory T cells. TCRdb fed the reads into MiXCR, producing one record per CDR3 protein. The sample yields around 69,000 distinct CDR3 sequences, nearly 65% seen once. The V end was cut by 2 bases, the J end by 1 base, with 6 bases between. Germline CDR1 is SGHTA and CDR2 is FQGNSA. There are 14 residues in the CDR3. The sequenced material came from cultured T cells, either the whole culture or a sorted T cell fraction (not recorded which). Subset denoted: Tr1-enriched cell product generated in vitro against host alloantigens. This clonotype was sampled from a human donor in good health. The chain uses TRBV7-2 and TRBJ1-5; D is ambiguous. In DNA form, the CDR3 reads TGTGCCAGCAGCTTACTAGGGAGCAATCAGCCCCAGCATTTT. Its translation is CASSLLGSNQPQHF.